A selection of T cell receptor beta chains follows, all from one sample in a study of CD8 T cells in Susac syndrome. MiXCR, applied by TCRdb to the immunoSEQ multiplex PCR reads, yields one record per CDR3 protein. The sample yields some 260,000 distinct CDR3 sequences, roughly 84% seen once. Sequencing was carried out using CD8+ T cells from PBMCs. All receptors derive from a human donor with multiple sclerosis. The CDR3 runs from the conserved cysteine through the conserved F or W. A D gene is named only where the DNA matches it firmly.

j_call: TRBJ2-1
d_call: TRBD2
v_call: TRBV9
cdr3_nt: TGTGCCAGCAGCGTAACAAACCTAGCGGAGAGCTCCCACAATGAGCAGTTCTTC
cdr3_aa: CASSVTNLAESSHNEQFF

j_call: TRBJ1-1
d_call: NA
v_call: TRBV7-8
cdr3_nt: TGTGCCAGCAGCGTGAGAAAAAGGGGCAACACTGAAGCTTTCTTT
cdr3_aa: CASSVRKRGNTEAFF

j_call: TRBJ2-7
d_call: NA
v_call: TRBV11-2
cdr3_nt: TGTGCCAGCAGCTTTAGGTTCAGTCAAAGCGAGCAGTACTTC
cdr3_aa: CASSFRFSQSEQYF

j_call: TRBJ2-7
d_call: NA
v_call: TRBV27
cdr3_nt: TGTGCCAGCAGCAAAGGGTGGCGGGGGCTCTACGAGCAGTACTTC
cdr3_aa: CASSKGWRGLYEQYF

j_call: TRBJ2-7
d_call: NA
v_call: TRBV25-1
cdr3_nt: TGTGCCAGCAGTGGAGGTCTCGAGCAGTACTTC
cdr3_aa: CASSGGLEQYF

j_call: TRBJ2-3
d_call: NA
v_call: TRBV9
cdr3_nt: TGTGCCAGCAGCGGGACTGGGACGAGTTCAGATACGCAGTATTTT
cdr3_aa: CASSGTGTSSDTQYF

j_call: TRBJ2-1
d_call: TRBD2
v_call: TRBV20-1
cdr3_nt: TGCAGTGCTAGAGGAGGAGTAGCGGGAGGGCCGCGGCATGAGCAGTTCTTC
cdr3_aa: CSARGGVAGGPRHEQFF

j_call: TRBJ2-2
d_call: TRBD2
v_call: TRBV9
cdr3_nt: TGTGCCAGCAGCGTAAGTGCTAGCGGGAGGAGCGGGGAGCTGTTTTTT
cdr3_aa: CASSVSASGRSGELFF

j_call: TRBJ1-2
d_call: TRBD1
v_call: TRBV24-1
cdr3_nt: TGTGCCACCAGTGATTCCGGTTGGGACAGGGATGGCTACACCTTC
cdr3_aa: CATSDSGWDRDGYTF

j_call: TRBJ1-2
d_call: TRBD1
v_call: TRBV24-1
cdr3_nt: TGTGCCACCAAATACAGGGGAGGCTGCGGCTACACCTTC
cdr3_aa: CATKYRGGCGYTF

j_call: TRBJ2-2
d_call: NA
v_call: TRBV20-1
cdr3_nt: TGCAGTGCTCCTCAGCCGCGAGGGACCGAGCTGTTTTTT
cdr3_aa: CSAPQPRGTELFF

j_call: TRBJ1-3
d_call: TRBD1
v_call: TRBV9
cdr3_nt: TGTGCCAGCAGCCGACCGAGGACAGGGAAGTCTCACTCTGGAAACACCATATATTTT
cdr3_aa: CASSRPRTGKSHSGNTIYF

j_call: TRBJ2-1
d_call: NA
v_call: TRBV27
cdr3_nt: TGTGCCAGCAGCCCCTTCGGGGCCGGAAATGAGCAGTTCTTC
cdr3_aa: CASSPFGAGNEQFF

j_call: TRBJ2-7
d_call: TRBD2
v_call: TRBV3-1
cdr3_nt: TGTGCCAGCAGGCAAACTAGCGGGAGTCCCTACGAGCAGTACTTC
cdr3_aa: CASRQTSGSPYEQYF

j_call: TRBJ2-1
d_call: TRBD2
v_call: TRBV2
cdr3_nt: TGTGCCAGCTCCGGGACTAGTCCGTTCTTC
cdr3_aa: CASSGTSPFF

j_call: TRBJ2-5
d_call: NA
v_call: TRBV6-1
cdr3_nt: TGTGCCAGCAGTGAAATCCCGTGGAGGAAAGAGACCCAGTACTTC
cdr3_aa: CASSEIPWRKETQYF

j_call: TRBJ2-7
d_call: TRBD1
v_call: TRBV24-1
cdr3_nt: TGTGCCACCAGTGAATCAGGGGGCGGCTACGAGCAGTACTTC
cdr3_aa: CATSESGGGYEQYF